The 15 T cell receptor beta chains given below trace back to one sample, sequenced in a study of beta chain features in type 1 diabetes. Reverse transcribing all isolated RNA meant expressed TCRB transcripts were sequenced. The table came from immunoSEQ multiplex PCR; TCRdb's copy has only in-frame clones and leaves some out. Of about 320,000 clones listed, about 14% are singletons. Sequencing was done on a sample of central memory CD4+ T cells from blood. Receptors were obtained from a man aged 25 to 40 in good health.

The table lists this clone with many counts. The chain joins TRBV2 to TRBJ1-1; 10 bases line up with TRBD1. The J segment lost 10 bases and the V segment lost 5 bases, leaving 10 bases of the junction unmatched. There are 14 residues in the CDR3. The germline V gene has CDR1 SNHLY and CDR2 FYNNEI. The CDR3 DNA reads TGTGCCAGCAGTTTATCAGACAGGGGGCTAGGAGCTTTCTTT. Translated: CASSLSDRGLGAFF.

The V call is TRBV18, the J call TRBJ1-5; no reliable D call. V lost 6 bases, J lost 2 bases, and 11 bases lay in between. The CDR3 contains 14 residues. From germline, CDR1 is KGHSH and CDR2 LQKENI. The CDR3 bases are TGTGCCAGCTCCCCGGAGAGTGGCAATCAGCCCCAGCATTTT. Its protein is CASSPESGNQPQHF. The variable domain in full, completed from reference TRBV18 and TRBJ1-5, reads NAGVMQNPRHLVRRRGQEARLRCSPMKGHSHVYWYRQLPEEGLKFMVYLQKENIIDESGMPKERFSAEFPKEGPSILRIQQVVRGDSAAYFCASSPESGNQPQHFGDGTRLSIL.

In this sample, this clone turned up a few times. The chain joins TRBV6-5 to TRBJ2-7; 11 bases line up with TRBD1. Germline loops: CDR1 MNHEY, CDR2 SVGAGI. The CDR3 length is 14 residues. V shed 7 bases, J shed 4 bases, and the junction held 6 bases outside the gene matches. The CDR3 sequence is CASKRTGGWYEQYV. The CDR3 DNA reads TGTGCCAGCAAGAGGACAGGGGGCTGGTACGAGCAGTACGTC.

The sample holds a few counts of this clone. The chain uses TRBV5-4 and TRBJ2-1; TRBD2 aligns across 10 bases. Per germline, CDR1 SGHNT and CDR2 YYREEE (reference sequence). CDR3 length: 14 amino acids. The J segment lost 6 bases and the V segment lost 2 bases, leaving 2 bases of the junction unmatched. CDR3 in amino acids: CASSFSGGINEQFF. The CDR3, as DNA: TGTGCCAGCAGCTTTAGCGGGGGGATCAATGAGCAGTTCTTC.

This clone was detected a few times. The V call is TRBV5-1, the J call TRBJ2-5; D might be TRBD2 (5 bases). Trimming removed 6 bases from V and 5 bases from J, with 8 bases in between. This CDR3 is 11 amino acids long. Germline V lookup: CDR1 SGHRS, CDR2 YFSETQ. The CDR3, as DNA: TGCGCCAGCACTGGCGGGGAGACCCAGTACTTC. Translating gives CASTGGETQYF.

This clone was observed a handful of times. The CDR3 sequence: CASSGRYGYTF. In nucleotides, the CDR3 is TGTGCCAGCAGTGGTCGGTATGGCTACACCTTC. V usage is TRBV6-5 and J usage is TRBJ1-2; D uncertain. Trimming left V 5 bases short and J 5 bases short, with 6 bases between. CDR3 length: 11 amino acids. Per the germline V gene, CDR1 is MNHEY and CDR2 is SVGAGI.

This clone was counted at least ten times. The rearrangement joins TRBV7-2 to TRBJ2-7; a weak D match, TRBD2 (6 bases). Looked up from germline, CDR1 is SGHTA and CDR2 is FQGNSA. V was shortened by 5 bases and J by 4 bases, with 24 bases between the two germline ends. The CDR3 runs to 17 residues. CDR3 DNA: TGTGCCAGCAGCACAACTCGGGACTCGCGGGCAGTATACGAGCAGTACTTC. Translation: CASSTTRDSRAVYEQYF.

In regard to this clone: With a far larger clone one base away, a read error is the likely cause. The J gene is TRBJ1-2, the V gene TRBV9; D remains ambiguous. The CDR3 sequence is 12 residues long. Trimming took 4 bases from V and 5 from J, leaving 9 bases between them. Germline CDR1 reads SGDLS; CDR2 reads YYNGEE. Written as DNA, the CDR3 is TGTGCCAGCAGCTACGAGCCATATGGCTACACCTTC. It specifies CASSYEPYGYTF.

V is TRBV27 and J is TRBJ2-6; 8 bases are shared with TRBD2. The germline V gene encodes CDR1 MNHEY and CDR2 SMNVEV (reference sequence). The ends lost 10 bases at V and 9 bases at J; junction bases unmatched: 11. This CDR3 comprises 14 residues. The CDR3 protein is CATKGGLVGNVLTF. CDR3 DNA: TGTGCCACCAAGGGGGGACTAGTAGGCAACGTCCTGACTTTC.

This clone has just a few counts. The chain employs TRBV2 and TRBJ2-1; TRBD2 agrees at 11 bases. Trimming cost V 1 base and J 7 bases; bases outside gene matches: 9. The CDR3 spans 17 residues. The germline V gene encodes CDR1 SNHLY and CDR2 FYNNEI. CDR3 in DNA: TGTGCCAGCAGTGAAGGGCCTAGCGGGAGGTCGGGTAATGAGCAGTTCTTC. Translating it yields CASSEGPSGRSGNEQFF.

The table lists this clone with a few counts. V usage is TRBV5-4 and J usage is TRBJ1-2, with D hard to call. Germline loops: CDR1 SGHNT, CDR2 YYREEE (reference sequence). V lost 0 bases to trimming and J lost 4 bases, with 4 bases between them. The CDR3 is 12 residues long. CDR3 protein: CASSLDSYGYTF. The CDR3 DNA reads TGTGCCAGCAGCTTGGACAGCTATGGCTACACCTTC. The full variable domain, in which reference TRBV5-4 and TRBJ1-2 provide the parts outside the CDR3, is ETGVTQSPTHLIKTRGQQVTLRCSSQSGHNTVSWYQQALGQGPQFIFQYYREEENGRGNFPPRFSGLQFPNYSSELNVNALELDDSALYLCASSLDSYGYTFGSGTRLTVV.

The V and J genes are TRBV7-2 and TRBJ2-5, with D tentatively TRBD2 (5 bases). The CDR3 spans 11 residues. Germline V CDR1 and CDR2: SGHTA, FQGNSA. Trimming took 6 bases from V and 4 from J, leaving 6 bases between them. As DNA, the CDR3 is TGTGCCAGCAGGGCGGGAGAGACCCAGTACTTC. This translates into CASRAGETQYF.

This clone was observed at least ten times. J is TRBJ2-1 and V is TRBV7-2; 12 nucleotides agree with TRBD2. Germline V lookup: CDR1 SGHTA, CDR2 FQGNSA. The CDR3 consists of 16 residues. With 7 bases clipped from V and 7 bases from J, the junction kept 11 bases outside the gene matches. The CDR3 here is CASNTRVTSGRNEQFF. CDR3 nucleotides: TGTGCCAGCAACACTCGCGTGACTAGCGGGAGAAATGAGCAGTTCTTC. Full variable domain (remainder filled in from reference TRBV7-2 and TRBJ2-1): GAGVSQSPSNKVTEKGKDVELRCDPISGHTALYWYRQSLGQGLEFLIYFQGNSAPDKSGLPSDRFSAERTGGSVSTLTIQRTQQEDSAVYLCASNTRVTSGRNEQFFGPGTRLTVL.

This clone was counted a few times. The rearrangement links TRBV12-5 to TRBJ2-5; the match to TRBD1 covers 7 bases. The CDR3 consists of 15 residues. Germline V lookup: CDR1 LGHNT, CDR2 FRNRAP. V lost 2 bases and J lost 1; bases outside the gene matches: 4. Written as DNA, the CDR3 is TGTGCTAGTGGTTTGTCGACAGGGCCCCAAGAGACCCAGTACTTC. Its protein is CASGLSTGPQETQYF.

This clone turned up a few times. V usage is TRBV6-1 and J usage is TRBJ2-1; 10 bases fit TRBD2. CDR1 is MNHNS and CDR2 is SASEGT in the germline V gene. Unmatched junction bases numbered 5, after V lost 4 bases and J lost 5 bases. This CDR3 is 15 amino acids long. The CDR3 protein is CASSAQAGGNNEQFF. The CDR3, as DNA: TGTGCCAGCAGTGCCCAAGCGGGGGGGAACAATGAGCAGTTCTTC.